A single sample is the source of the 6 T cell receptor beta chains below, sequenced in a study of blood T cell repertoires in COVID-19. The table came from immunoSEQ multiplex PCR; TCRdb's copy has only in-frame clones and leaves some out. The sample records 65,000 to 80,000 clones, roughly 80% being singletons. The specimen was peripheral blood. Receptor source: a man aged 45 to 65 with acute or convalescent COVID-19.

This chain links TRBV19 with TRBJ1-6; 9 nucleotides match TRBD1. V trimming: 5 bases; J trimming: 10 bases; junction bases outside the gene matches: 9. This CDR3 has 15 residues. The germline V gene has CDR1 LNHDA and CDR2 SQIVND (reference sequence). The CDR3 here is CASSPGTGSRSPLHF. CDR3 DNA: TGTGCCAGTAGTCCTGGGACAGGGTCAAGGTCACCCCTCCACTTT.

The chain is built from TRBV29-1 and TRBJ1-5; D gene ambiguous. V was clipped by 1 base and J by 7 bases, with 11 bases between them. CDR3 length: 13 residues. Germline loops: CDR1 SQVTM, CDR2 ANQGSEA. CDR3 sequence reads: CSVEVGGEQPQHF. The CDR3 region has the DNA TGCAGCGTTGAAGTTGGTGGGGAGCAGCCCCAGCATTTT. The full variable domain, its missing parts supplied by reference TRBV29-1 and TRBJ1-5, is SAVISQKPSRDICQRGTSLTIQCQVDSQVTMMFWYRQQPGQSLTLIATANQGSEATYESGFVIDKFPISRPNLTFSTLTVSNMSPEDSSIYLCSVEVGGEQPQHFGDGTRLSIL.

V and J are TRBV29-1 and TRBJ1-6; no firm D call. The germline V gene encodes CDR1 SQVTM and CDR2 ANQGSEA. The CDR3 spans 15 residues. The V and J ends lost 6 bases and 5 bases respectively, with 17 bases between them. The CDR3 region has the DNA TGCAGCGTCCGGGTCTCGGAAGTCGATAATTCACCCCTCCACTTT. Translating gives CSVRVSEVDNSPLHF.

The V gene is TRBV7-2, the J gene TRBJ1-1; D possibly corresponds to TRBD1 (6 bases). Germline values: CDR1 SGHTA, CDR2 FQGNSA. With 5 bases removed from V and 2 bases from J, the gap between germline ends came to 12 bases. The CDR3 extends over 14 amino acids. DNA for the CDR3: TGTGCCAGCAGCGTTTGGACAGAAAACACTGAAGCTTTCTTT. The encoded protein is CASSVWTENTEAFF.

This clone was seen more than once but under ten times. The CDR3 bases are TGTGCCAGCAGCTTAGGGGCAGAATCTGGCTACACCTTC. This translates into CASSLGAESGYTF. The chain couples TRBV11-2 to TRBJ1-2, with D uncertain. CDR1 SGHAT and CDR2 FQNNGV come from the germline V gene. V lost 1 base and J lost 7, with 10 bases in between. The CDR3 extends over 13 amino acids.

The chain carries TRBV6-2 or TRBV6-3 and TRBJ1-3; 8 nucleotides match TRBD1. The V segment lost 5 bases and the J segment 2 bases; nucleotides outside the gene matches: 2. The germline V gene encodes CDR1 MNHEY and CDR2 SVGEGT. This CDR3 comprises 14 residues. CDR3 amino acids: CASSTGQAGNTIYF. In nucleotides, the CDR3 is TGTGCCAGCAGTACGGGACAGGCTGGAAACACCATATATTTT.